The 25 T cell receptor beta chains below all came from one sample that was sequenced in a study of T cell responses to AZD1222 COVID-19 vaccine. Data came from immunoSEQ multiplex PCR; TCRdb stores just in-frame clones and leaves some out. The table shows tens of thousands of clones, with around 85% occurring only once. The specimen comprised peripheral blood, sampled on day 0 of MenACWY control vaccination. The receptors here all came from an adult in good health.

This clone has only one observation. The chain carries TRBV15 and TRBJ1-1; no clear D gene. This CDR3 spans 13 amino acids. Per the germline V gene, CDR1 is LNHNV and CDR2 is YYDKDF (reference sequence). The V end lost 0 bases, the J end lost 8 bases, and 10 bases lay between the germline ends. Written as DNA, the CDR3 is TGTGCCACCAGCAGAGATAAAATTAGCGAAGCTTTCTTT. Amino acids: CATSRDKISEAFF.

The J gene is TRBJ2-3, the V gene TRBV5-1, with D possibly TRBD1 on 8 matching bases. Germline V gene lookup returns CDR1 SGHRS and CDR2 YFSETQ. V lost 2 bases and J lost 6, with 22 bases in between. The CDR3 spans 17 residues. The CDR3: CASSFKQGGAGSDTQYF. DNA for the CDR3: TGCGCCAGCAGCTTTAAACAGGGGGGAGCGGGATCTGATACGCAGTATTTT.

The chain is built from TRBV7-9 and TRBJ1-2; D may be TRBD1 (5 bases). V gave up 4 bases and J gave up 3 bases, with 21 bases separating them. Germline CDR1 reads SEHNR; CDR2 reads FQNEAQ (reference sequence). The CDR3 length is 17 residues. Here the CDR3 reads CASSSPVRSGRDYGYTF. The CDR3 DNA reads TGTGCCAGCAGCTCCCCCGTGAGGTCAGGGCGAGACTATGGCTACACCTTC.

This clone has more than one count but fewer than ten. The CDR3 sequence: CASSSPPGGGNEKLFF. CDR3 DNA sequence: TGTGCCAGCAGCTCCCCTCCGGGGGGAGGGAATGAAAAACTGTTTTTT. The chain couples TRBV11-2 to TRBJ1-4; D might be TRBD1 (5 bases). The germline V and J ends were trimmed by 4 bases and 5 bases, with 17 bases remaining between them. The germline V gene encodes CDR1 SGHAT and CDR2 FQNNGV. CDR3 length equals 16 residues.

The chain combines TRBV3-1 (or the pseudogene TRBV3-2) with TRBJ2-1; no firm D call. Trimming left V 2 bases short and J 9 bases short, with 14 bases between. In germline, CDR1 is LGHDT, CDR2 YNNKEL (reference sequence). The CDR3 length is 14 residues. CDR3 sequence reads: CASSQMGRSGEQFF. DNA of the CDR3: TGTGCCAGCAGCCAAATGGGTCGGTCGGGTGAGCAGTTCTTC.

V gene TRBV24-1 combines with J gene TRBJ1-5, with TRBD1 as a possible D gene (5 bases). The CDR3 has 14 amino acids. Trimming shortened V by 9 bases and J by 4 bases, and 15 bases separated the two germline ends. Germline CDR1 is KGHDR and CDR2 is SFDVKD. The CDR3 sequence is CATAARDYNQPQHF. The DNA for the CDR3 is TGTGCCACCGCTGCCAGGGACTATAATCAGCCCCAGCATTTT.

The genes are TRBV5-1 and TRBJ2-2; D unclear. V was pared by 1 base and J by 3 bases, with 10 bases between. CDR1 is SGHRS, CDR2 YFSETQ, per germline. This CDR3 comprises 15 residues. Here the CDR3 DNA reads TGCGCCAGCAGCTTGAAAGGCAGTTACACCGGGGAGCTGTTTTTT. Protein sequence: CASSLKGSYTGELFF.

The chain combines TRBV5-1 with TRBJ2-1; no clear D gene. CDR3 size: 14 residues. V shed 1 base and J shed 6 bases, with 11 bases lying between them. CDR1 and CDR2 (germline): SGHRS, YFSETQ. CDR3 nucleotides: TGCGCCAGCAGCTTGATTGTCTTCAGCAATGAGCAGTTCTTC. Its protein is CASSLIVFSNEQFF.

The chain carries TRBV6-7 and TRBJ1-2, with 12 bases identical to TRBD1. TRBV6-7 is flagged as an ORF with uncertain function. The CDR3 contains 15 residues. With V trimmed by 4 bases and J by 4 bases, 4 bases remained unmatched. In nucleotides, the CDR3 is TGTGCCAGCAGTTTCGGGACAGGGGGCACCTATGGCTACACCTTC. Translation gives CASSFGTGGTYGYTF.

The chain combines TRBV2 with TRBJ2-7, with a weak D call TRBD1 (8 bases). From germline, CDR1 is SNHLY and CDR2 FYNNEI. Trimming pared 6 bases from V and 5 bases from J, leaving 14 bases between. This CDR3 contains 13 residues. The CDR3 DNA sequence: TGTGCCAGCAGCCTAACAGGGGGGGACGAGCAGTACTTC. The encoded protein is CASSLTGGDEQYF.

This sequence joins TRBV5-4 and TRBJ1-1; D is possibly TRBD1 (5 bases). The CDR3 covers 17 residues. CDR1 SGHNT and CDR2 YYREEE come from the germline V gene (reference sequence). Trimming took off 1 base at V and 1 base at J, with 17 bases between the two ends. CDR3 amino acids: CASSLSGGRFRNTEAFF. In DNA, the CDR3 is TGTGCCAGCAGCTTGTCGGGGGGTAGGTTTCGGAACACTGAAGCTTTCTTT.

The gene calls are TRBV19 and TRBJ1-1; D gene uncertain. In germline, CDR1 is LNHDA, CDR2 SQIVND (reference sequence). The V end lost 2 bases, the J end lost 8 bases, and 9 bases lay between the germline ends. This CDR3 spans 12 amino acids. CDR3 amino acids: CASSIREVEAFF. The CDR3 coding sequence is TGTGCCAGTAGTATAAGGGAGGTAGAAGCTTTCTTT.

This clone came up once. Written as DNA, the CDR3 is TGTGCCTGGAGTGCCTCTTTGGGTCTCCAAGCGGCTTTCTTT. Amino acids: CAWSASLGLQAAFF. The chain recombines TRBV30 with TRBJ1-1; D not certain. The CDR3 is made up of 14 amino acids. The germline V gene has CDR1 GTSNPN and CDR2 SVGIG (reference sequence). Trimming pared 1 base from V and 11 bases from J, leaving 20 bases between.

The chain recombines TRBV27 with TRBJ1-5, with a possible D match to TRBD1 (5 bases). Germline V gene data show CDR1 as MNHEY and CDR2 as SMNVEV (reference sequence). The CDR3 extends over 14 amino acids. The V gene lost 4 bases and the J gene lost 2 bases, with 9 bases spanning the gap. The CDR3 DNA reads as TGTGCCAGCAGTTGGAGGGGCGGCAATCAGCCCCAGCATTTT. Amino acid sequence: CASSWRGGNQPQHF.

The chain links TRBV19 to TRBJ1-4, with D unresolved. Per germline, CDR1 LNHDA and CDR2 SQIVND (reference sequence). Trimming pared 4 bases from V and 8 bases from J, leaving 11 bases between. The CDR3 has 13 amino acids. CDR3 sequence reads: CASSTFKGEKLFF. The CDR3, as DNA: TGTGCCAGTAGTACCTTCAAGGGAGAAAAACTGTTTTTT.

The rearrangement joins TRBV30 to TRBJ1-5; D is uncertain. CDR3 length: 15 residues. Deletions cut 2 bases from V and 1 base from J, with 12 bases between. The germline CDR1 and CDR2 sequences are GTSNPN and SVGIG (reference sequence). The CDR3 DNA follows: TGTGCCTGGAGTCAACGAGGTGGAAGCAATCAGCCCCAGCATTTT. Translation: CAWSQRGGSNQPQHF.

The chain couples TRBV19 to TRBJ2-7; 9 nucleotides agree with TRBD1. Trimming removed 5 bases from V and 5 bases from J; junction bases left unmatched: 10. The CDR3 is 15 amino acids. Germline-derived CDR1 and CDR2 are LNHDA and SQIVND (reference sequence). The CDR3 reads CASSHNRDRDHEQYV. CDR3 nucleotides: TGTGCCAGTAGTCACAACCGGGACAGGGACCACGAGCAGTACGTC.

The V call is TRBV6-5, the J call TRBJ1-4, with a weak D call TRBD1 (5 bases). The CDR3 has 12 residues. Germline values: CDR1 MNHEY, CDR2 SVGAGI. V lost 8 bases and J lost 7, with 11 bases in between. The DNA of the CDR3 is TGTGCCAGCCGGGACCTGGGTGAAAAACTGTTTTTT. This sequence encodes CASRDLGEKLFF.

This clone was detected once. The chain has TRBV11-2 and TRBJ2-3; 10 positions agree with TRBD2. CDR3 length: 15 residues. V was clipped by 3 bases and J by 6 bases; unmatched bases: 6. Germline loops: CDR1 SGHAT, CDR2 FQNNGV. The chain's CDR3 is CASSFVSSGGDTQYF. CDR3 bases: TGTGCCAGCAGCTTCGTGTCTAGCGGGGGTGATACGCAGTATTTT.

This chain links TRBV14 with TRBJ2-2; D is perhaps TRBD1 (5 bases). The germline V gene encodes CDR1 SGHDN and CDR2 FVKESK. The CDR3 runs 14 residues. The V gene lost 8 bases and the J gene lost 1 base, with 11 bases spanning the gap. The CDR3 sequence: CASSRARNTGELFF. The CDR3 coding sequence is TGTGCCAGCTCCAGGGCTCGGAACACCGGGGAGCTGTTTTTT.

J is TRBJ1-1 and V is TRBV2; D is unresolved. The CDR3 covers 13 residues. Germline V lookup: CDR1 SNHLY, CDR2 FYNNEI. Trimming shortened V by 5 bases and J by 2 bases, and 9 bases separated the two germline ends. The DNA for the CDR3 is TGTGCCAGCAGTCTTACAAGTAACACTGAAGCTTTCTTT. It codes for CASSLTSNTEAFF.

The rearrangement joins TRBV11-3 to TRBJ2-3; D gene uncertain. V shed 1 base and J shed 7 bases, with 12 bases lying between them. CDR1 is SGHNT, CDR2 YENEEA, per germline. The CDR3 runs to 14 residues. CDR3 residues: CASSLGGLGYTQYF. The CDR3 DNA sequence: TGTGCCAGCAGCTTAGGAGGTTTGGGATATACGCAGTATTTT.

This clone was observed a handful of times. The rearrangement links TRBV27 to TRBJ1-2; 7 nucleotides match TRBD1. The CDR3 runs to 15 residues. V shed 5 bases and J 7 bases; nucleotides not matched to a gene: 13. The germline CDR1 and CDR2 sequences are MNHEY and SMNVEV (reference sequence). CDR3 amino acids: CASSLSLGQPAGYTF. The CDR3 DNA reads TGTGCCAGCAGTCTAAGCTTGGGACAGCCAGCTGGCTACACCTTC.

The J gene is TRBJ2-1, the V gene TRBV10-3, with D possibly TRBD1 on 5 matching bases. The CDR3 loop spans 13 amino acids. Between the trimmed V and J ends, which lost 2 bases and 3 bases, there was a span of 5 bases. Germline CDR1 ENHRY, CDR2 SYGVKD. The DNA of the CDR3 is TGTGCCATCAGTGAGGACAGCTACAATGAGCAGTTCTTC. Translating it yields CAISEDSYNEQFF.

The rearrangement uses TRBV6-5 and TRBJ1-2; D perhaps matches TRBD1 (5 bases). Germline CDR1 reads MNHEY; CDR2 reads SVGAGI. The length of the CDR3 is 13 residues. Between the trimmed V and J ends, which lost 7 bases and 4 bases, there was a span of 13 bases. The CDR3 DNA sequence: TGTGCCAGCACCGTACGTGGGGGCTATGGCTACACCTTC. Translating gives CASTVRGGYGYTF.